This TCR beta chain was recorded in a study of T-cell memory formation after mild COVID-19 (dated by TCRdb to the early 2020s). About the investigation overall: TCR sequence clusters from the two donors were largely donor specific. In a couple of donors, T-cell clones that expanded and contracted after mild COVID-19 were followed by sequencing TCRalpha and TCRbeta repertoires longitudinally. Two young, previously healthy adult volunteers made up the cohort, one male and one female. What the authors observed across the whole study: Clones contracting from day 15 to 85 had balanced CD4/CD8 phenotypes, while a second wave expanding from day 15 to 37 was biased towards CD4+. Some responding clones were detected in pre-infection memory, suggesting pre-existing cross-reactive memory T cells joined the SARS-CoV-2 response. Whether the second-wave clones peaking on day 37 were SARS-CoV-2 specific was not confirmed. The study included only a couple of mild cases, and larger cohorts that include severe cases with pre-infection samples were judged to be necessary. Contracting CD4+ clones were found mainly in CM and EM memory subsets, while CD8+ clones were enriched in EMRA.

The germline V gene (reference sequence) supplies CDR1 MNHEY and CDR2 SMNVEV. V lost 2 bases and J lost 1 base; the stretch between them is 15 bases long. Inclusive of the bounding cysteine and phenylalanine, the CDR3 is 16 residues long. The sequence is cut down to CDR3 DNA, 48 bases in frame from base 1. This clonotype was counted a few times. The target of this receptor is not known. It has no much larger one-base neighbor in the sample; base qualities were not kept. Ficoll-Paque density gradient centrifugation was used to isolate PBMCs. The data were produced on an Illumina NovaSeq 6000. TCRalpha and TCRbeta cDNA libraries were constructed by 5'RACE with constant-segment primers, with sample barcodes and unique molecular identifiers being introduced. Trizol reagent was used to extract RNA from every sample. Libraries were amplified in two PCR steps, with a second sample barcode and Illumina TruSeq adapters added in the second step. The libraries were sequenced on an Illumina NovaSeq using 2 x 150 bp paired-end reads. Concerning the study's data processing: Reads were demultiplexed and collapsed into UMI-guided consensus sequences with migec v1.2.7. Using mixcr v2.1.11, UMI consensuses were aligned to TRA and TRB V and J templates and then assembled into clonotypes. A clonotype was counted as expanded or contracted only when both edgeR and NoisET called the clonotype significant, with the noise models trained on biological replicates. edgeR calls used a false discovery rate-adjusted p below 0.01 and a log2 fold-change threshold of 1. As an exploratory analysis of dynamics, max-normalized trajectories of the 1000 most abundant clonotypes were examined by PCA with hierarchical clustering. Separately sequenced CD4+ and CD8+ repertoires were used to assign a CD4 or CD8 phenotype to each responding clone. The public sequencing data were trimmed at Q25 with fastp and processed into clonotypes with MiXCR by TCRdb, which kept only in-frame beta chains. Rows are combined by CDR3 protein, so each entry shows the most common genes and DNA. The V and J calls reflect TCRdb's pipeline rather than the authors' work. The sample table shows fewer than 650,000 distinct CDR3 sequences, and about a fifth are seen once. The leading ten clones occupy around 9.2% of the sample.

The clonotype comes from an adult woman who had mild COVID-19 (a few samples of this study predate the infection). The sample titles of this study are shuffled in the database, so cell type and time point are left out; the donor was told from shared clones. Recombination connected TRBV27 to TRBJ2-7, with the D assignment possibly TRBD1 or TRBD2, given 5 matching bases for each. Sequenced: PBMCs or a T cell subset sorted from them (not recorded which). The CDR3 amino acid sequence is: CASSLEGPRVSYEQYF. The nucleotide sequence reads TGTGCCAGCAGTTTAGAGGGACCTCGCGTGTCCTACGAGCAGTACTTC.